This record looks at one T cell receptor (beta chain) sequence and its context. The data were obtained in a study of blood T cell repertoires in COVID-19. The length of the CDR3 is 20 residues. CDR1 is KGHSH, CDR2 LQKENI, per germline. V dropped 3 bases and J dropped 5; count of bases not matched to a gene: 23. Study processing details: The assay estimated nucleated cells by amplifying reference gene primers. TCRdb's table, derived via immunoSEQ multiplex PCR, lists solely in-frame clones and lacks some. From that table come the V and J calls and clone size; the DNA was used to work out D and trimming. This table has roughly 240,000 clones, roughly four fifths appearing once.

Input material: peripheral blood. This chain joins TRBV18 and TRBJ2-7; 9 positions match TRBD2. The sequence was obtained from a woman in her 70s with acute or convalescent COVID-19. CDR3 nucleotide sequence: TGTGCCAGCTCACCCTTGCCTACGCCGCTGGCGGGGGGGCCTATGGACGAGCAGTACTTC. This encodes CASSPLPTPLAGGPMDEQYF. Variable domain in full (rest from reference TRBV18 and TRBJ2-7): NAGVMQNPRHLVRRRGQEARLRCSPMKGHSHVYWYRQLPEEGLKFMVYLQKENIIDESGMPKERFSAEFPKEGPSILRIQQVVRGDSAAYFCASSPLPTPLAGGPMDEQYFGPGTRLTVT.